A single sample is the source of the 30 T cell receptor beta chains below, sequenced in a study of T cell responses to AZD1222 COVID-19 vaccine. Data came from immunoSEQ multiplex PCR; TCRdb stores just in-frame clones and leaves some out. The sample shows around 140,000 clones, roughly nine tenths of them seen only once. The input for sequencing was peripheral blood, taken on day 0 of AZD1222 vaccination. Receptors were obtained from an adult in good health.

The J gene is TRBJ1-2, the V gene TRBV9, with 8 bases matching TRBD1. CDR1 and CDR2 (germline): SGDLS, YYNGEE. Trimming at V came to 2 bases and at J to 12 bases, leaving 9 bases not matched to a gene. The CDR3 has 13 residues. CDR3 amino acids: CASSVGTGEVHTF. CDR3 sequence (DNA): TGTGCCAGCAGCGTCGGGACAGGCGAGGTTCACACCTTC.

This rearrangement joins TRBV6-6 to TRBJ2-7; 9 bases line up with TRBD1. This CDR3 comprises 15 residues. The V gene end was trimmed by 0 bases and the J gene end by 9 bases; junction bases not matched to a gene: 9. Germline V CDR1 and CDR2: MNHNY, SVGAGI (reference sequence). The CDR3 is CASSYSRTGAGVQYF. Written as DNA, the CDR3 is TGTGCCAGCAGTTACTCAAGGACAGGGGCGGGAGTGCAGTACTTC.

The rearrangement joins TRBV18 to TRBJ2-7, with D possibly being TRBD1 (6 bases). With 5 bases removed from V and 6 bases from J, the gap between germline ends came to 17 bases. In germline, CDR1 is KGHSH, CDR2 LQKENI. The CDR3 is 14 residues long. For the CDR3, the DNA is TGTGCCAGCTCATCAGATGCAGGGGCGGGCGAGCAGTACTTC. Protein: CASSSDAGAGEQYF. Full variable domain (rest looked up from reference TRBV18 and TRBJ2-7): NAGVMQNPRHLVRRRGQEARLRCSPMKGHSHVYWYRQLPEEGLKFMVYLQKENIIDESGMPKERFSAEFPKEGPSILRIQQVVRGDSAAYFCASSSDAGAGEQYFGPGTRLTVT.

The rearrangement uses TRBV4-1 and TRBJ2-7; TRBD2 agrees at 12 bases. CDR3 length equals 16 residues. Germline V CDR1 and CDR2: MGHRA, YSYEKL. V was pared by 2 bases and J by 7 bases, with 9 bases of the junction left unmatched. CDR3: CASSQPTSGRSHEQYF. CDR3 nucleotides: TGCGCCAGCAGCCAACCAACTAGCGGGAGGTCTCATGAGCAGTACTTC.

CDR3 loop: CASSLAGPGGWSNQPQHF. Here the CDR3 DNA reads TGTGCCAGCAGCTTGGCTGGGCCGGGGGGTTGGAGCAATCAGCCCCAGCATTTT. The V gene is TRBV5-7, the J gene TRBJ1-5, with D possibly matching TRBD1 (5 bases). TRBV5-7 is noted as an ORF with a role that remains uncertain. This CDR3 has 18 amino acids. Trimming cost V 0 bases and J 1 base, with 17 bases left between them.

This sequence joins TRBV5-1 and TRBJ2-1, with 8 bases matching TRBD2. Germline V gene data show CDR1 as SGHRS and CDR2 as YFSETQ. V was pared by 3 bases and J by 0 bases, with 14 bases of the junction left unmatched. This CDR3 contains 19 residues. CDR3 bases: TGCGCCAGCAGCTCGGGACTAGTTAACTACAAATACTCCTACAATGAGCAGTTCTTC. It specifies CASSSGLVNYKYSYNEQFF.

The rearrangement uses TRBV18 and TRBJ2-1; 8 bases line up with TRBD1. J lost 5 bases, V lost 3 bases, and 6 bases had no gene match. CDR3 length: 15 residues. Germline lookup yields CDR1 KGHSH and CDR2 LQKENI. CDR3 loop: CASSPETGANNEQFF. The CDR3 bases are TGTGCCAGCTCACCCGAGACAGGGGCGAACAATGAGCAGTTCTTC.

The rearrangement links TRBV18 to TRBJ1-5; D might be TRBD1 (5 bases). V gave up 6 bases and J gave up 4 bases, with 16 bases separating them. Germline assignment: CDR1 KGHSH and CDR2 LQKENI. This CDR3 is built from 15 residues. CDR3 nucleotides: TGTGCCAGCTCCCCCGGGACGGGTGGGAATCAGCCCCAGCATTTT. It codes for CASSPGTGGNQPQHF.

The chain combines TRBV6-5 with TRBJ2-7, with 9 bases matching TRBD2. This CDR3 is 12 amino acids long. V lost 8 bases to trimming and J lost 5 bases; unmatched junction nucleotides: 4. The germline CDR1 and CDR2 sequences are MNHEY and SVGAGI. The CDR3 sequence is CASSGLANEQYF. As DNA, the CDR3 is TGTGCCAGCTCGGGACTAGCAAACGAGCAGTACTTC.

The rearrangement joins TRBV11-2 to TRBJ2-1; TRBD2 might be the D (5 bases). V lost 3 bases and J lost 5, with 20 bases in between. CDR1 is SGHAT and CDR2 is FQNNGV in the germline V gene. The CDR3 covers 17 residues. The CDR3 is CASSFSADWGDHNEQFF. CDR3 sequence (DNA): TGTGCCAGCAGCTTTAGTGCGGATTGGGGAGACCACAATGAGCAGTTCTTC.

The chain uses TRBV11-3 and TRBJ2-3; D gene unclear. Germline CDR1 SGHNT, CDR2 YENEEA. Deletions cut 5 bases from V and 2 bases from J, with 14 bases between. This CDR3 is 15 amino acids long. The DNA for the CDR3 is TGTGCCAGCAGCCAAGGCTCTGAACTCACAGATACGCAGTATTTT. Translating it yields CASSQGSELTDTQYF.

The rearrangement joins TRBV9 to TRBJ1-2, with a weak D call TRBD1 (5 bases). V lost 0 bases, J lost 5 bases, and 14 bases lay in between. Germline V lookup: CDR1 SGDLS, CDR2 YYNGEE. The CDR3 runs 15 residues. CDR3 loop: CASSVAWDQEYGYTF. As DNA, the CDR3 is TGTGCCAGCAGCGTAGCCTGGGACCAGGAATATGGCTACACCTTC.

This chain links TRBV5-1 with TRBJ2-1, with 11 bases matching TRBD2. The CDR3 is 14 residues long. The V and J ends lost 2 bases and 7 bases, in that order; junction bases with no gene match: 2. Per the germline V gene, CDR1 is SGHRS and CDR2 is YFSETQ. The CDR3 nucleotides are TGCGCCAGCAGCTTTAGCGGGAGGGAAAATGAGCAGTTCTTC. Its translation is CASSFSGRENEQFF.

V usage is TRBV6-5 and J usage is TRBJ1-2; D possibly corresponds to TRBD1 (5 bases). CDR3 size: 14 residues. V shed 8 bases and J shed 2 bases, with 15 bases lying between them. CDR1 and CDR2 from the germline V gene are MNHEY and SVGAGI. CDR3 in DNA: TGTGCCAGCCGGCCTGCGGGACCAAACTATGGCTACACCTTC. Translated: CASRPAGPNYGYTF.

The chain carries TRBV7-2 and TRBJ1-5; TRBD1 matches 8 bases. V dropped 5 bases and J dropped 3; count of bases not matched to a gene: 6. CDR1 and CDR2 from the germline V gene are SGHTA and FQGNSA. CDR3 size: 15 residues. The CDR3 here is CASSRTGFDNQPQHF. The CDR3 nucleotides read TGTGCCAGCAGCAGGACAGGGTTCGACAATCAGCCCCAGCATTTT. Full variable domain (rest looked up from reference TRBV7-2 and TRBJ1-5): GAGVSQSPSNKVTEKGKDVELRCDPISGHTALYWYRQSLGQGLEFLIYFQGNSAPDKSGLPSDRFSAERTGGSVSTLTIQRTQQEDSAVYLCASSRTGFDNQPQHFGDGTRLSIL.

V is TRBV10-1 and J is TRBJ2-7; D perhaps matches TRBD2 (6 bases). In germline, CDR1 is WNHNN, CDR2 SYGVQD (reference sequence). There are 14 residues in the CDR3. Trimming took 3 bases from V and 6 from J, leaving 15 bases between them. Here the CDR3 DNA reads TGCGCCAGCAGTGACTGGAGCTCCGGGGGCGAGCAGTACTTC. Translation gives CASSDWSSGGEQYF.

V is TRBV5-1 and J is TRBJ1-4, with unresolved D. CDR1 is SGHRS, CDR2 YFSETQ, per germline. The CDR3 is 13 residues long. Trimming removed 0 bases from V and 13 bases from J, with 13 bases in between. The CDR3 nucleotides are TGCGCCAGCAGCTTGGATCCAGCCAAGGGACTGTTTTTT. It encodes CASSLDPAKGLFF. Supplemented by reference TRBV5-1 and TRBJ1-4, the full variable domain reads KAGVTQTPRYLIKTRGQQVTLSCSPISGHRSVSWYQQTPGQGLQFLFEYFSETQRNKGNFPGRFSGRQFSNSRSEMNVSTLELGDSALYLCASSLDPAKGLFFGSGTQLSVL.

This chain connects TRBV30 to TRBJ2-1; tentatively, D is TRBD2 (6 bases). The V and J ends lost 6 bases and 7 bases respectively, with 22 bases between them. From germline, CDR1 is GTSNPN and CDR2 SVGIG (reference sequence). The CDR3 runs 15 residues. The DNA for the CDR3 is TGTGCCTGCCAACAAGGGAGCGGAGGGGTAAATGAGCAGTTCTTC. It specifies CACQQGSGGVNEQFF.

This chain joins TRBV11-2 and TRBJ2-1, with D unclear. CDR3 length equals 14 residues. CDR1 and CDR2 (germline): SGHAT, FQNNGV. Trimming shortened V by 5 bases and J by 8 bases, and 16 bases separated the two germline ends. CDR3 loop: CASSPAGRVHEQFF. CDR3 DNA: TGTGCCAGCAGCCCGGCAGGCCGGGTCCATGAGCAGTTCTTC.

V and J are TRBV27 and TRBJ1-5; D ambiguous. V was clipped by 7 bases and J by 0 bases, with 10 bases between them. This CDR3 has 14 amino acids. Per the germline V gene, CDR1 is MNHEY and CDR2 is SMNVEV (reference sequence). In nucleotides, the CDR3 is TGTGCCAGCAAGCCACAAATTAGCAATCAGCCCCAGCATTTT. The encoded protein is CASKPQISNQPQHF.

V gene TRBV5-1 combines with J gene TRBJ2-2; D not certain. This CDR3 region has 14 residues. Trimming cost V 2 bases and J 0 bases, with 5 bases left between them. Germline V gene lookup returns CDR1 SGHRS and CDR2 YFSETQ. The CDR3 sequence is CASSLVANTGELFF. CDR3 sequence (DNA): TGCGCCAGCAGCTTAGTCGCGAACACCGGGGAGCTGTTTTTT.

V usage is TRBV12-3 or TRBV12-4 and J usage is TRBJ1-5; D call uncertain. Trimming took 4 bases from V and 5 from J, leaving 9 bases between them. The CDR3 is made up of 13 amino acids. This chain's CDR3 is CASSSDPYQPQHF. The CDR3 nucleotides are TGTGCCAGCAGTTCCGATCCTTATCAGCCCCAGCATTTT.

This clone was counted a single time. The chain uses TRBV14 and TRBJ2-4, with D possibly being TRBD2 (6 bases). V was pared by 1 base and J by 0 bases, with 16 bases between. CDR1 is SGHDN, CDR2 FVKESK, per germline. This CDR3 has 18 residues. The DNA for the CDR3 is TGTGCCAGCAGCCAAGGGGGCCTTGGGAGGCTAGCCAAAAACATTCAGTACTTC. Translation gives CASSQGGLGRLAKNIQYF.

V usage is TRBV19 and J usage is TRBJ1-2, with a weak D call TRBD1 (5 bases). The germline CDR1 and CDR2 sequences are LNHDA and SQIVND (reference sequence). Trimming removed 4 bases at V and 4 bases at J, with 22 bases between. The CDR3 has 17 residues. CDR3 DNA: TGTGCCAGTAGTAGCCGCCGACAGAACGCTCCCCCCTATGGCTACACCTTC. Its translation: CASSSRRQNAPPYGYTF.

V gene TRBV3-1 (or the pseudogene TRBV3-2) combines with J gene TRBJ2-7; 15 bases match TRBD2. The trim removed 4 bases at V and 2 bases at J, leaving 6 bases unmatched. The germline gives CDR1 LGHDT, CDR2 YNNKEL (reference sequence). The CDR3 consists of 17 residues. The CDR3 sequence is CASSPGLAGGVAYEQYF. CDR3 coding DNA: TGTGCCAGCAGCCCGGGACTAGCGGGAGGAGTGGCCTACGAGCAGTACTTC.

The chain has TRBV7-3 and TRBJ2-7; tentatively, D is TRBD1 or TRBD2 (5 bases each). V was trimmed by 5 bases and J by 7 bases, leaving 15 bases between them. Per the germline V gene, CDR1 is SGHTA and CDR2 is FQGTGA. This CDR3 comprises 13 residues. CDR3 nucleotide sequence: TGTGCCAGCAGCCGGGACGGCACAGGAGAGCAGTACTTC. Translating gives CASSRDGTGEQYF.

This chain joins TRBV7-3 and TRBJ2-5; D unresolved. Per the germline V gene, CDR1 is SGHTA and CDR2 is FQGTGA. Trimming removed 5 bases from V and 1 base from J, with 8 bases in between. The CDR3 is made up of 13 amino acids. The CDR3 sequence is CASSRLGQETQYF. The CDR3 DNA reads as TGTGCCAGCAGCCGCCTTGGCCAAGAGACCCAGTACTTC.

The chain joins TRBV5-1 to TRBJ1-1; perhaps TRBD1 as D (6 bases). Trimming removed 1 base from V and 4 bases from J, with 20 bases in between. Per the germline V gene, CDR1 is SGHRS and CDR2 is YFSETQ. There are 17 residues in the CDR3. In DNA, the CDR3 is TGCGCCAGCAGCTTGCTCCCCTCCTCCACAGGGTCCACTGAAGCTTTCTTT. Amino acid sequence: CASSLLPSSTGSTEAFF.

The chain couples TRBV28 to TRBJ1-4, with 8 positions matching TRBD1. This CDR3 region has 14 residues. Germline V gene data show CDR1 as MDHEN and CDR2 as SYDVKM. Trimming removed 7 bases from V and 8 bases from J; junction bases left unmatched: 9. The CDR3 spells CASTRTGRGEKLFF. The DNA of the CDR3 is TGTGCCAGCACCCGGACAGGGAGAGGAGAAAAACTGTTTTTT.

The V call is TRBV4-2, the J call TRBJ1-2; a weak D match, TRBD1 (5 bases). Trimming pared 3 bases from V and 0 bases from J, leaving 11 bases between. The CDR3 covers 15 residues. Germline CDR1 is LGHNA and CDR2 is YNFKEQ. Here the CDR3 reads CASSHPDRANYGYTF. The CDR3 coding sequence is TGTGCCAGCAGCCACCCCGACAGAGCTAACTATGGCTACACCTTC.